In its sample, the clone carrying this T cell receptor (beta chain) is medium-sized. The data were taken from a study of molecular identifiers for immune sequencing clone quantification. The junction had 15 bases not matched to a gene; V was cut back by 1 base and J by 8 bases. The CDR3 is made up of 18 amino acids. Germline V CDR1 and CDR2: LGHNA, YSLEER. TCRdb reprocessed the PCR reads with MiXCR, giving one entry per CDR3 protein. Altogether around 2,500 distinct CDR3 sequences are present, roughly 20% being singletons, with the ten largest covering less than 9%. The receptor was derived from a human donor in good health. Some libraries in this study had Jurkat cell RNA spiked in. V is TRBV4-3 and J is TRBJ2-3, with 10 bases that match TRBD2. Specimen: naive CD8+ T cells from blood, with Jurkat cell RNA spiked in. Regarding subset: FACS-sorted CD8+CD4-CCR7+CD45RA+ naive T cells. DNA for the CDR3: TGCGCCAGCAGCCAAGGACCGGGAGCGGGAGGGCGGGACGGTACGCAGTATTTT. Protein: CASSQGPGAGGRDGTQYF.